This TCR beta chain comes out of a study of T cells after yellow fever vaccination. Study information: SMART-Seq v4 Ultra Low Input prepared libraries from low-cell fractions. Overall study results and limits: The secondary response peaked faster, at day 5 versus 15, but was weaker. One caveat is that FACS-sorted repertoires could contain abundant clonotypes contaminating from the bulk population.

The CDR3 contains 12 residues. The germline gives CDR1 SGHRS, CDR2 YFSETQ. Trimming removed 0 bases from V and 11 bases from J; junction bases left unmatched: 3. UMIs were added to TCR cDNA along with a universal primer site when it was made by 5'RACE template switching. MiXCR, run by TCRdb on the 5' RACE reads, gives a single entry per CDR3 protein. The repertoire holds 450,000 to 650,000 distinct CDR3 sequences, with about 14% as singletons. This clonotype was seen repeatedly, ten times or more. Its target is unknown. This material consisted of PBMCs, taken on the day of the yellow fever booster vaccination. The TCR originated in a man aged 25-40 years who received the YFV17D yellow fever vaccine. The chain is built from TRBV5-1 and TRBJ1-1; 8 nucleotides align to TRBD1. CDR3 coding DNA: TGCGCCAGCAGCTTGGGACAGGGGTTGGCTTTCTTT. Protein product: CASSLGQGLAFF.